This T cell receptor (beta chain) was captured in a study of T cell responses to AZD1222 COVID-19 vaccine. Overall study findings and caveats: A mostly white British donor set with more females was recruited, and clonal diversity was possibly underestimated.

Generated by immunoSEQ multiplex PCR, the TCRdb table keeps only in-frame clones and is missing some. This repertoire shows about 170,000 clones, 93% found once; its top ten account for roughly 3.9%. This clone showed up just a few times. Its target is not known. The CDR3 loop spans 16 amino acids. Germline CDR1 SGHRS, CDR2 YFSETQ. Trimming removed 0 bases at V and 0 bases at J, with 13 bases between. J is TRBJ2-7 and V is TRBV5-1, with D hard to call. The sequencing here drew on peripheral blood, taken on day 0 of AZD1222 vaccination. The receptor comes from an adult in good health. This chain's CDR3 is CASSLDPEYVSYEQYF. CDR3 coding DNA: TGCGCCAGCAGCTTGGACCCTGAGTATGTCTCCTACGAGCAGTACTTC. The whole variable domain, remainder taken from reference TRBV5-1 and TRBJ2-7, is KAGVTQTPRYLIKTRGQQVTLSCSPISGHRSVSWYQQTPGQGLQFLFEYFSETQRNKGNFPGRFSGRQFSNSRSEMNVSTLELGDSALYLCASSLDPEYVSYEQYFGPGTRLTVT.